This T cell receptor (delta chain) appears in the sequencing data of a study of gamma-delta chains in newborns, infants, children. Across the study: Microbial exposure reportedly drives polyclonal innate γδ T cell expansion after birth.

The CDR3 has 19 residues. From germline, CDR1 is GEAIGNYY and CDR2 EKD. TCRdb made new clone calls on the reads using CATT. The sample has fewer than 12,000 delta-chain clones, approximately 9.5% seen once. This clone has a handful of counts. At one of its ends the junction is not consistent with the germline gene, which may arise from a read error. V and J are TRDV2 and TRDJ3; the match to TRDD3 covers 12 bases. The specimen was blood. The origin of this receptor is a child who was a newborn, infant or young child, either healthy, febrile or measles-vaccinated (not recorded which). The CDR3: CACDTLWGIRRRDARQMFF. DNA of the CDR3: TGTGCCTGCGACACCCTCTGGGGGATACGCAGAAGGGACGCCCGACAGATGTTTTTC.